This T cell receptor (beta chain) was captured by sequencing in a study of shared clonotypes between healthy human individuals. Points from the study as a whole: It was the non-shared clonotypes that had lower generation probabilities than clonotypes shared by all four donors.

Profiling relied on immunoSEQ multiplex PCR, and the TCRdb table lists in-frame clones only, not all of them. The table records approximately 1.5 million clones, 98% to 99% of them present only once. Comment on this clone: Its target is unknown. Other DNA sequences within the sample encode an identical CDR3.

Unmatched junction bases numbered 3, after V lost 3 bases and J lost 2 bases. CDR3 length: 15 amino acids. Per germline, CDR1 KGHSH and CDR2 LQKENI. The TCR was taken from a young man in good health. The source material was naive CD4+ T cells sorted from blood. Subset indicated: CD45RA+ positively selected. The rearrangement links TRBV18 to TRBJ2-3, with TRBD2 identical over 9 bases. CDR3 coding DNA: TGTGCCAGCTCACCCTTAGCGGGAGACACAGATACGCAGTATTTT. Translating it yields CASSPLAGDTDTQYF. The full variable domain, in which reference TRBV18 and TRBJ2-3 provide the parts outside the CDR3, is NAGVMQNPRHLVRRRGQEARLRCSPMKGHSHVYWYRQLPEEGLKFMVYLQKENIIDESGMPKERFSAEFPKEGPSILRIQQVVRGDSAAYFCASSPLAGDTDTQYFGPGTRLTVL.